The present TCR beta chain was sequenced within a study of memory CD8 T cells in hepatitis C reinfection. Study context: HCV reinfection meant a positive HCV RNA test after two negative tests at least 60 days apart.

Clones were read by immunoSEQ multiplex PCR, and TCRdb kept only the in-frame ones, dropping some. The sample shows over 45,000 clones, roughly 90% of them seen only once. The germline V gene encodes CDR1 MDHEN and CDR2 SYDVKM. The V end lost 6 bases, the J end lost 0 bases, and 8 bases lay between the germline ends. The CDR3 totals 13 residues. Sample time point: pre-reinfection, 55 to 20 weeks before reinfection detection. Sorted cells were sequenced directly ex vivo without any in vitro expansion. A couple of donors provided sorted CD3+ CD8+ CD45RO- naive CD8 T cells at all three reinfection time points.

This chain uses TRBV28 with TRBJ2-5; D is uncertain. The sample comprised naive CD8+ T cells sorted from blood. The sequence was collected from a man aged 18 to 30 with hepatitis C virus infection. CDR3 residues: CASSPRYQETQYF. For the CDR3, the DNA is TGTGCCAGCAGCCCCAGGTACCAAGAGACCCAGTACTTC.